This T cell receptor beta chain was captured in a study of human T cells and chemical hapten exposure. Study information: A 2 cm by 2 cm inner upper arm patch received 2% DPC for sensitization.

This clonotype occurred many times. As yet, its antigen is unknown. V was shortened by 3 bases and J by 0 bases, with 15 bases between the two germline ends. Germline V gene sequence: CDR1 DFQATT, CDR2 SNEGSKA (reference sequence). This CDR3 spans 16 amino acids. Time point denoted: patch test 2, 6 weeks after DPC sensitization. Treatment in this sample: therapeutic diphenylcyclopropenone sensitization with weekly scalp DPC. Every patch test was put on after a blood sample was taken. Study results and limitations: Donors' alopecia may make their immune response differ from healthy people's. Significantly greater numbers of large CDR3 similarity clusters came from expanded TCRs than from controls.

One entry per CDR3 protein results from TCRdb running MiXCR on the RACE reads. The table lists 95,000 or so distinct CDR3 sequences, approximately 10% of them singletons. This chain links TRBV20-1 with TRBJ2-1; D is possibly TRBD2 (6 bases). Sequencing was performed on whole blood, taken in connection with sensitization to the hapten diphenylcyclopropenone (DPC). This TCR derives from a woman in her thirties or forties with alopecia areata. Some clones in this sample may be carry-over from other donors' samples. In DNA, the CDR3 is TGCAGTGCTAGGTTAGCGGCCGCGAGCTCCTACAATGAGCAGTTCTTC. Translated: CSARLAAASSYNEQFF.